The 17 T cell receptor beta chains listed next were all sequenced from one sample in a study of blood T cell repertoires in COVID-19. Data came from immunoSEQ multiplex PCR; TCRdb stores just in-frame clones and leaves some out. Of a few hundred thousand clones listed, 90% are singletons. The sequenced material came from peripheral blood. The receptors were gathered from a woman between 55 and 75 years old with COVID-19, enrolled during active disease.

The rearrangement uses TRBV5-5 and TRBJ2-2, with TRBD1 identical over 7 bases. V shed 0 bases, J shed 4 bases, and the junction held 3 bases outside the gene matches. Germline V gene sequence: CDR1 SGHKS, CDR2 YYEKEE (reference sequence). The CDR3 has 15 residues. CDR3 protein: CASSLEGAGTGELFF. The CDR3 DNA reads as TGTGCCAGCAGCTTGGAGGGGGCCGGCACCGGGGAGCTGTTTTTT.

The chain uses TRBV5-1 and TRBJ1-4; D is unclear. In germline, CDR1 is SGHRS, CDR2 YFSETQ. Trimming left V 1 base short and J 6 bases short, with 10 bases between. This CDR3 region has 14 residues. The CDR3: CASSLNPGDEKLFF. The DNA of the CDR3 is TGCGCCAGCAGCTTGAATCCAGGTGATGAAAAACTGTTTTTT.

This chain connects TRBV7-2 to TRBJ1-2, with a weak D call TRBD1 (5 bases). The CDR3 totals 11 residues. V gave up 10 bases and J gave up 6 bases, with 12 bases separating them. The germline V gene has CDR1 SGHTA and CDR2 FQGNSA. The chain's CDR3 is CAIADRDGYTF. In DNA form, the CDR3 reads TGTGCCATTGCCGACAGAGATGGCTACACCTTC.

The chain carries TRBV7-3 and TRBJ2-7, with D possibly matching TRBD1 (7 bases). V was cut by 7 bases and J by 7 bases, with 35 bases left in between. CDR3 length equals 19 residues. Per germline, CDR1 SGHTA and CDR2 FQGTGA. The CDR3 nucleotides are TGTGCCAGCAACCTTATTTACAGGGTAAGGACAGGACTACGATGGGAGCAGTACTTC. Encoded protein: CASNLIYRVRTGLRWEQYF.

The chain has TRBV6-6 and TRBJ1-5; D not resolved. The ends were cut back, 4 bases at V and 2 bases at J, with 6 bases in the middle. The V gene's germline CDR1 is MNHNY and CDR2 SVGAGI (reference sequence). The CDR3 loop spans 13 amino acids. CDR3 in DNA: TGTGCCAGCAGTTCCACAGGCAATCAGCCCCAGCATTTT. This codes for CASSSTGNQPQHF.

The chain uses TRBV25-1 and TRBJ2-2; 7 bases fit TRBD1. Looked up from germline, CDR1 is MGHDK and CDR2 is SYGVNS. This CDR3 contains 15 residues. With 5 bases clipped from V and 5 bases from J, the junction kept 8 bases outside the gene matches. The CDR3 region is CASSSTGVRTGELFF. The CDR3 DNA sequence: TGTGCCAGCAGTTCAACAGGGGTAAGGACCGGGGAGCTGTTTTTT.

CDR3 protein: CASSPRTGGLETQYF. The CDR3 DNA is TGTGCCAGCTCACCCAGGACGGGGGGCCTAGAGACCCAGTACTTC. V usage is TRBV18 and J usage is TRBJ2-5; D may be TRBD2 (7 bases). V lost 3 bases to trimming and J lost 4 bases, with 15 bases between them. Germline V gene data show CDR1 as KGHSH and CDR2 as LQKENI. The CDR3 runs to 15 residues.

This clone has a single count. Written as DNA, the CDR3 is TGTGCCAGCTCACCAGGGGACAGGGGGCCGGGCAATCAGCCCCAGCATTTT. Its protein is CASSPGDRGPGNQPQHF. The rearrangement uses TRBV18 and TRBJ1-5; 12 positions agree with TRBD1. The germline CDR1 and CDR2 sequences are KGHSH and LQKENI. J gave up 2 bases and V 2 bases, and 4 bases lay outside the gene matches. The CDR3 extends over 17 amino acids.

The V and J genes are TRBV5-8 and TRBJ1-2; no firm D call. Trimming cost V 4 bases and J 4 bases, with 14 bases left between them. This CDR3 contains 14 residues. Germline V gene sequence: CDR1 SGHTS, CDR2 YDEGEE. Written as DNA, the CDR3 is TGTGCCAGCAGCCGCCCGGGAGTCACCTATGGCTACACCTTC. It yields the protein CASSRPGVTYGYTF.

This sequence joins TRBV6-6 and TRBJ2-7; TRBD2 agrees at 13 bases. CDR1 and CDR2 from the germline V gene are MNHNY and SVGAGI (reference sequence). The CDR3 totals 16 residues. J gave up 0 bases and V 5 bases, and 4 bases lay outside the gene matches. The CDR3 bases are TGTGCCAGCAGTCTTCGGACTAGCGGGGGCTCCTACGAGCAGTACTTC. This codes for CASSLRTSGGSYEQYF.

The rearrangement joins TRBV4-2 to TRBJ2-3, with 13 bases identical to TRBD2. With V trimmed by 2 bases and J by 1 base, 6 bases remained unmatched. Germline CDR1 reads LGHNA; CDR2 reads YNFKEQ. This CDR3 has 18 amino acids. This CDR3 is CASSQRGTSGVRTDTQYF. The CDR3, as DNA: TGTGCCAGCAGCCAACGGGGGACTAGCGGGGTTCGCACAGATACGCAGTATTTT.

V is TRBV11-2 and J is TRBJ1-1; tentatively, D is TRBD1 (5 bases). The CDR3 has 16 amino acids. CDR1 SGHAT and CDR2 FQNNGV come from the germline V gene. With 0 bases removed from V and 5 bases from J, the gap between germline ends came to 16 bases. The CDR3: CASSLDRLRAGTEAFF. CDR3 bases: TGTGCCAGCAGCTTAGATCGACTCAGGGCAGGGACTGAAGCTTTCTTT.

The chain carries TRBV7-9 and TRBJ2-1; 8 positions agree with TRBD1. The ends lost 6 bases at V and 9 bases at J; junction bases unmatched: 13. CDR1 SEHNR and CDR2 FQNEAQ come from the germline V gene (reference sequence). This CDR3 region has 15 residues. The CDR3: CASRLTGVEDTEQFF. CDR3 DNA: TGTGCCAGCAGGTTGACAGGGGTGGAGGACACTGAGCAGTTCTTC. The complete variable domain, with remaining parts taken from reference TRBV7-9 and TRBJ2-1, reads DTGVSQNPRHKITKRGQNVTFRCDPISEHNRLYWYRQTLGQGPEFLTYFQNEAQLEKSRLLSDRFSAERPKGSFSTLEIQRTEQGDSAMYLCASRLTGVEDTEQFFGPGTRLTVL.

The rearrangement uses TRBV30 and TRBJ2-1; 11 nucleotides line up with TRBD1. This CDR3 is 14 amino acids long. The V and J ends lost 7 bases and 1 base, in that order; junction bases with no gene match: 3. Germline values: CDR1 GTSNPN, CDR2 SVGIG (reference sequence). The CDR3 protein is CALGQGVSYNEQFF. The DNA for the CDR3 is TGTGCCTTGGGACAGGGGGTATCCTACAATGAGCAGTTCTTC. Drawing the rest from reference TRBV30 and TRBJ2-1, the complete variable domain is SQTIHQWPATLVQPVGSPLSLECTVEGTSNPNLYWYRQAAGRGLQLLFYSVGIGQISSEVPQNLSASRPQDRQFILSSKKLLLSDSGFYLCALGQGVSYNEQFFGPGTRLTVL.

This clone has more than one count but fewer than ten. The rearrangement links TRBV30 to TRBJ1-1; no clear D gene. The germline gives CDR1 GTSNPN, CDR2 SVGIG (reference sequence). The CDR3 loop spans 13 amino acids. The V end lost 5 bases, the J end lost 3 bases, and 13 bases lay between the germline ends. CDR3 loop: CAWDILRDTEAFF. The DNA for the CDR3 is TGTGCCTGGGATATTCTGAGGGACACTGAAGCTTTCTTT. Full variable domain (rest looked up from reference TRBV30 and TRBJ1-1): SQTIHQWPATLVQPVGSPLSLECTVEGTSNPNLYWYRQAAGRGLQLLFYSVGIGQISSEVPQNLSASRPQDRQFILSSKKLLLSDSGFYLCAWDILRDTEAFFGQGTRLTVV.

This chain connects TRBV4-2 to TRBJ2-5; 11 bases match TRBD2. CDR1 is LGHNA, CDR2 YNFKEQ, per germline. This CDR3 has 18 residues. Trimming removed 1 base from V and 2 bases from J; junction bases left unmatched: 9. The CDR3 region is CASSQVQLAGELQETQYF. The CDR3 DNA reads TGTGCCAGCAGCCAAGTCCAACTAGCGGGGGAGTTACAAGAGACCCAGTACTTC.

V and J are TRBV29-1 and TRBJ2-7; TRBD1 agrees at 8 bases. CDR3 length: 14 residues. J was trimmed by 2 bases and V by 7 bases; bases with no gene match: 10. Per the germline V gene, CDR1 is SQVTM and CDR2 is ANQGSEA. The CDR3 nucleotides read TGCAGCGGTAAGAGTGACAGGGGCGCCTACGAGCAGTACTTC. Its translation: CSGKSDRGAYEQYF.